This T cell receptor (beta chain) is from a study of shared clonotypes between healthy human individuals. Findings and limits, study-wide: The researchers took only blood, and tissue repertoires probably look different. Compared with memory subsets, naive subsets generally had larger estimated richness.

Across several immunoSEQ plates, the genomic DNA of each subset was split evenly. Under the authors' procedure: ImmunoSEQ yielded junction-only sequences lacking quality scores, so filtering differed. The assay was immunoSEQ multiplex PCR, and TCRdb's table has in-frame clones only and misses some. For V, J and clone size, that table is used; D and trimming come from the DNA. This sample has about 2.3 million clones, with about nine tenths found just once. Note on this clone: Its target is not known. Different DNA sequences within this sample yield the same CDR3.

The germline CDR1 and CDR2 sequences are LNHDA and SQIVND (reference sequence). The CDR3 covers 12 residues. The V end was cut by 6 bases, the J end by 4 bases, with 7 bases between. This receptor was taken from a man in his late teens or twenties in good health. Some clones in this sample may be carry-over from other donors' samples. Sequences were obtained from naive CD4+ T cells from PBMCs. As for subset: CD45RA+ positively selected. This chain links TRBV19 with TRBJ1-5; D gene ambiguous. The CDR3 nucleotides read TGTGCCAGTAGCCCCCTTAATCAGCCCCAGCATTTT. Translated: CASSPLNQPQHF.